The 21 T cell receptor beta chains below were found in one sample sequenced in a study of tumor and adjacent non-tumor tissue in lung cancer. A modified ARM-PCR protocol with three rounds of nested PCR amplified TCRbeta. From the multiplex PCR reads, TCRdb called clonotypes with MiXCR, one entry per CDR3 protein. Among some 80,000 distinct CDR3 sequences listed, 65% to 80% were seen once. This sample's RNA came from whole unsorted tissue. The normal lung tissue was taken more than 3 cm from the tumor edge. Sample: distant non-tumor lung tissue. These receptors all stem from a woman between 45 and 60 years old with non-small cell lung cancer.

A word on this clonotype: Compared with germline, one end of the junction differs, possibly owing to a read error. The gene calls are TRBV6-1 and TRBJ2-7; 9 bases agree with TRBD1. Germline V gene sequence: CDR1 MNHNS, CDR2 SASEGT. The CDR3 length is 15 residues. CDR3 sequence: CASGDPQDRGREQYF. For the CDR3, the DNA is TGTGCCAGCGGTGACCCTCAGGACAGGGGAAGGGAGCAGTACTTC.

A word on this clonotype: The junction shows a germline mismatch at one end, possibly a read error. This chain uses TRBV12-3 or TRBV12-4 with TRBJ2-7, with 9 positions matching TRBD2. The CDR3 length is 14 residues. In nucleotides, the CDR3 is TGTGCCGGCAGTTCCGCCGGGACTAGCCGTGTCTTTTACTTC. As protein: CAGSSAGTSRVFYF.

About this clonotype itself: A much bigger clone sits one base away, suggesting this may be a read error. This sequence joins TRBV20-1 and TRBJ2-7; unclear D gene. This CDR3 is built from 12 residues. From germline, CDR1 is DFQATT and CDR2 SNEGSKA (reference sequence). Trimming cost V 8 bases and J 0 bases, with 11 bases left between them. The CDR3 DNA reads TGCAGTCCGATAGGTTCCTCCTACGAGCAGTACTTC. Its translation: CSPIGSSYEQYF.

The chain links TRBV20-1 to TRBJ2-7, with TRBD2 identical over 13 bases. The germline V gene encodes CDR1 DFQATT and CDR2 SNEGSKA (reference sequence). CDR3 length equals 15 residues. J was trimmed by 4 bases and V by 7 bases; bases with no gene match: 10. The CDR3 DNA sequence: TGCAGTGACGAAGAACTAGCGGGAGGGGGTTACGAGCAGTACTTC. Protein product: CSDEELAGGGYEQYF.

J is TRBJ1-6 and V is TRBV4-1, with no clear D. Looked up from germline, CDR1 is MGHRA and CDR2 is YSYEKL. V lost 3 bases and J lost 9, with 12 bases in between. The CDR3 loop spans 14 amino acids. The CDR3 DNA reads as TGCGCCAGCAGCCAGGAGCCAGTGGTTTCACCCCTCCACTTT. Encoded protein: CASSQEPVVSPLHF.

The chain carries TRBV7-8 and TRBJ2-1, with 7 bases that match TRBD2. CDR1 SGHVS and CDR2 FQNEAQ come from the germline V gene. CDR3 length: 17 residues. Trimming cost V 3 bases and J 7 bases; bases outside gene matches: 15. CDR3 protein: CASSLAGVVERYNEQFF. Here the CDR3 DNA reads TGTGCCAGCAGCTTGGCGGGAGTAGTTGAACGGTATAATGAGCAGTTCTTC. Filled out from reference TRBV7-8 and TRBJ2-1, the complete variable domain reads GAGVSQSPRYKVAKRGQDVALRCDPISGHVSLFWYQQALGQGPEFLTYFQNEAQLDKSGLPSDRFFAERPEGSVSTLKIQRTQQEDSAVYLCASSLAGVVERYNEQFFGPGTRLTVL.

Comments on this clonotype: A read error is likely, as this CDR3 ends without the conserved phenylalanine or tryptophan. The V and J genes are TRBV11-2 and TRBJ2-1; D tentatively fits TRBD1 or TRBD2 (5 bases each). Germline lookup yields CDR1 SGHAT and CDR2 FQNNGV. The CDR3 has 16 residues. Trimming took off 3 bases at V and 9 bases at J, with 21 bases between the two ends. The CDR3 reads CASSLEPGRGVTEQFL. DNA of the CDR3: TGTGCCAGCAGCTTGGAACCGGGACGGGGAGTCACTGAGCAGTTCTTG.

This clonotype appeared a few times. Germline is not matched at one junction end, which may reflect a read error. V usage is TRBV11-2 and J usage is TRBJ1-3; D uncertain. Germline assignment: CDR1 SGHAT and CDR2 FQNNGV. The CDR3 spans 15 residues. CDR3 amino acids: CASSAGMNSGDTIYF. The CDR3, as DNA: TGTGCTAGCAGTGCAGGCATGAACTCTGGAGACACCATATATTTT.

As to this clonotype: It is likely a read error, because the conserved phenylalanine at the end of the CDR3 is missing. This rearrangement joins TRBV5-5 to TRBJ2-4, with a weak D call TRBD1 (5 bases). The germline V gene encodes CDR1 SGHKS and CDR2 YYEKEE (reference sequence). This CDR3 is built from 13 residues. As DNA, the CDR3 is TGTGCCAGGAGCTTGGGGCAGGCTGACATTCAGTACCTC. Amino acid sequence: CARSLGQADIQYL.

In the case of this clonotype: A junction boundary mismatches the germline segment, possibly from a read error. Here the CDR3 DNA reads TGCAGCGTTGATTCAGGGCAGGGGGCGAAGAACAAGCAGCACTTC. Residues: CSVDSGQGAKNKQHF. The V gene is TRBV29-1, the J gene TRBJ2-7, with 8 nucleotides matching TRBD1. The length of the CDR3 is 15 residues. The V gene's germline CDR1 is SQVTM and CDR2 ANQGSEA.

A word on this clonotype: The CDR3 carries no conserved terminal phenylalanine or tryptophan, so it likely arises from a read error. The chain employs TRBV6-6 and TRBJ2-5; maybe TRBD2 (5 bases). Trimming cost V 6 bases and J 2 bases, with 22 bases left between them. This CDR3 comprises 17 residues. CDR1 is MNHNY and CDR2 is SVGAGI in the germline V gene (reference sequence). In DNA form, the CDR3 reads TGTGCCAGCAGCCGCTCTATAGTGGGAGTAAATCAAGAGACCCAGTACATC. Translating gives CASSRSIVGVNQETQYI.

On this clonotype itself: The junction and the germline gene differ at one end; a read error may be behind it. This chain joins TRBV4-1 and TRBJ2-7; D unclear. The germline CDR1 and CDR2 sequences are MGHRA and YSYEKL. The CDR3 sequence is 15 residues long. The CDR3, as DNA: TGCGCCAGCAGCCAACCCGTGACGAGCTCCTACGAGCAGTGCTTC. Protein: CASSQPVTSSYEQCF.

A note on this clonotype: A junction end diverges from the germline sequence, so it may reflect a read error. CDR3 DNA: TGTGCCAGCAGCGCAGGTACGGACTCTGAAAACACCATATATTTT. It codes for CASSAGTDSENTIYF. The chain combines TRBV11-2 with TRBJ1-3; D unresolved. CDR1 is SGHAT, CDR2 FQNNGV, per germline. The CDR3 runs 15 residues. Full variable domain (outside the CDR3, taken from reference TRBV11-2 and TRBJ1-3): EAGVAQSPRYKIIEKRQSVAFWCNPISGHATLYWYQQILGQGPKLLIQFQNNGVVDDSQLPKDRFSAERLKGVDSTLKIQPAKLEDSAVYLCASSAGTDSENTIYFGEGSWLTVV.

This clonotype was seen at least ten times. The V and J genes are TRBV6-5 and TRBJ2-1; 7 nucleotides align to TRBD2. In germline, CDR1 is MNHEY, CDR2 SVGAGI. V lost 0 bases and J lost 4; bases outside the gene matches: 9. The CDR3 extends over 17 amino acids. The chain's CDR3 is CASSYSASSGEYNEQFF. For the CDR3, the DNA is TGTGCCAGCAGTTACTCGGCCTCTAGCGGCGAGTACAATGAGCAGTTCTTC.

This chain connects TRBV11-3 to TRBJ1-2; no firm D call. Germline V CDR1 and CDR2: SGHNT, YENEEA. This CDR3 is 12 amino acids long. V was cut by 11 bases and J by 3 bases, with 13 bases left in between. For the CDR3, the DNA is TGTGCCTGCAAGACGGGTTACTATGGCTACACCTTC. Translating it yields CACKTGYYGYTF.

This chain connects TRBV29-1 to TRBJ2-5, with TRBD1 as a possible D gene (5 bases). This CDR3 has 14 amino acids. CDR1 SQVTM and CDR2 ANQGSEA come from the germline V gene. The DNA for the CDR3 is TGCAACTCTGCGTCAGGGTCGATGTCGGAGACCCAGTACTTC. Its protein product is CNSASGSMSETQYF.

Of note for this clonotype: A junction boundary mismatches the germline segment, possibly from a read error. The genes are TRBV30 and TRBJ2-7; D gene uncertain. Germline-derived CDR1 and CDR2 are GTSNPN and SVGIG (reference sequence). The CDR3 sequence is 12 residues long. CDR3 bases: TGTGCCTGGAGCGAGTGGAACCACGAGCAATACTTC. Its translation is CAWSEWNHEQYF.

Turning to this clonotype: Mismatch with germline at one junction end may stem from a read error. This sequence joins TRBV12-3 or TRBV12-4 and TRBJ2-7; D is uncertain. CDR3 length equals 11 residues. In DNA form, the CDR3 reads TGCGTCAGCTCGTCCCTGAGGGAGCAGTACTTC. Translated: CVSSSLREQYF.

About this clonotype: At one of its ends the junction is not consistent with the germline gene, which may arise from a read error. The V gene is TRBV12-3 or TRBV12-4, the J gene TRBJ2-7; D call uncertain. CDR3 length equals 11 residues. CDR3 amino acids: CASSSHNEQYF. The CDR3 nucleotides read TGTGCCAGCAGTTCCCACAACGAGCAGTACTTT.

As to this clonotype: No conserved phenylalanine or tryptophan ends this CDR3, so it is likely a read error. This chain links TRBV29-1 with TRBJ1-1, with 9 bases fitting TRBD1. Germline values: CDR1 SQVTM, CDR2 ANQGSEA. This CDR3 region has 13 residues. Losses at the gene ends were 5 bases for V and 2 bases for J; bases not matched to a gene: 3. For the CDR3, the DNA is TGCAGCGTTCACAGGGGGCTCAACACTGAAGCTTTCTCT. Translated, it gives CSVHRGLNTEAFS.

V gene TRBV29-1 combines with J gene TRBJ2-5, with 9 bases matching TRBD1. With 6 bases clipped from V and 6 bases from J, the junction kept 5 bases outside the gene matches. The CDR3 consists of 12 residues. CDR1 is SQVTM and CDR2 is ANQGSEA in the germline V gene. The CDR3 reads CSVRTGAKTQYF. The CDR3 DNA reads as TGCAGCGTAAGGACAGGGGCGAAGACCCAGTACTTC.